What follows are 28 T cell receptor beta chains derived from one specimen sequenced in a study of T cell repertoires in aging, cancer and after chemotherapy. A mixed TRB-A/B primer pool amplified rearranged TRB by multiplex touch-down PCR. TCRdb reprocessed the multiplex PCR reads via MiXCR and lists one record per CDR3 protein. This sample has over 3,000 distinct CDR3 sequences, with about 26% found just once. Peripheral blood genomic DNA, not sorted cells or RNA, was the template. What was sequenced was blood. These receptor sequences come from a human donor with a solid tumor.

The CDR3 DNA reads TGTGCCAGCAGCCAAGATGTAGGGAACGAGCAGTACTTC. Its protein is CASSQDVGNEQYF. The chain has TRBV4-2 and TRBJ2-7; D not certain. The germline V and J ends were trimmed by 0 bases and 5 bases, with 8 bases remaining between them. This CDR3 is built from 13 residues. Germline CDR1 reads LGHNA; CDR2 reads YNFKEQ.

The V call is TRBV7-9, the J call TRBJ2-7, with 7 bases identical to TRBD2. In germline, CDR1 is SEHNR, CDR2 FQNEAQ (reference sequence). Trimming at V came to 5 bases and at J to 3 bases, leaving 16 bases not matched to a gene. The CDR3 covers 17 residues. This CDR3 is CASSPRLSGGSGYEQYF. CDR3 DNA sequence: TGTGCCAGCAGCCCCCGACTGAGTGGCGGGAGCGGCTACGAGCAGTACTTC.

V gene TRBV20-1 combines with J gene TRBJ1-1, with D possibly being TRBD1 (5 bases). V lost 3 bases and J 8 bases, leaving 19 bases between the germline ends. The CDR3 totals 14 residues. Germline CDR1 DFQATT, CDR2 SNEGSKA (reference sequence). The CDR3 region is CSARAEFDSLEAFF. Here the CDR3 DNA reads TGCAGTGCTAGGGCTGAATTTGACAGTTTAGAAGCTTTCTTT.

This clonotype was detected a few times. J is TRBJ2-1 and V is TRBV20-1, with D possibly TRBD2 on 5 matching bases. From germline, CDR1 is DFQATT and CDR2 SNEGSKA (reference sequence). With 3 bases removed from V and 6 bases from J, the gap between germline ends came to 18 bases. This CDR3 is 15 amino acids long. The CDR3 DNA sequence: TGCAGTGCTAGTTCTACAGTCCGGGAAGTCAATGAGCAGTTCTTC. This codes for CSASSTVREVNEQFF.

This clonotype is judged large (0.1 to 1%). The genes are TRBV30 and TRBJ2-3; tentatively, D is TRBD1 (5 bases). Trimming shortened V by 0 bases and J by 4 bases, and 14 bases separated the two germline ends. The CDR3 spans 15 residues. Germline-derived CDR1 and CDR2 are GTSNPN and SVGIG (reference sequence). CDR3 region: CAWSVRQGRSDTQYF. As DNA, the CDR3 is TGTGCCTGGAGTGTCCGTCAGGGCAGGTCAGATACGCAGTATTTT.

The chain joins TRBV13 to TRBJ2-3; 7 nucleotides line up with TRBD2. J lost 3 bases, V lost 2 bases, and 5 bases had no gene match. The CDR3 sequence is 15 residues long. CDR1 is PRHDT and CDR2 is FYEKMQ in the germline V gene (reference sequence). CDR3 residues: CASSLWGLTTDTQYF. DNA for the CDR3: TGTGCCAGCAGCTTATGGGGACTAACAACAGATACGCAGTATTTT.

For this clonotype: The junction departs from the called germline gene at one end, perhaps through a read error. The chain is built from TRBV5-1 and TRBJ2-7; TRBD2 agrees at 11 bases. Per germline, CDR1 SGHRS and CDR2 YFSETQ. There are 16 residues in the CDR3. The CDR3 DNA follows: TGTGCCAGCAGCTTAGGGCTAGCGGGGGGTAACTACGAGCAGTACTTC. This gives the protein CASSLGLAGGNYEQYF.

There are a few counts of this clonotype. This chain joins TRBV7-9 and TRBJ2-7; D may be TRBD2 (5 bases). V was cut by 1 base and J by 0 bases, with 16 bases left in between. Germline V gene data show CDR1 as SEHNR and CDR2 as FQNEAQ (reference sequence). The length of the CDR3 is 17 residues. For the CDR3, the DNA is TGTGCCAGCAGCTTAGTGTCACCGAGGGCGGGCTCCTACGAGCAGTACTTC. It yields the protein CASSLVSPRAGSYEQYF.

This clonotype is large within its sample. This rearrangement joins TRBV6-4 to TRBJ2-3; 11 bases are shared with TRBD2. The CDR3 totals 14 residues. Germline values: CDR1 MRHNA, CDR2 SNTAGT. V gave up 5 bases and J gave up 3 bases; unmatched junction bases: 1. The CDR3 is CASSLAGGTDTQYF. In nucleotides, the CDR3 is TGTGCCAGCAGTCTAGCGGGGGGTACAGATACGCAGTATTTT.

This CDR3 is CASSLQGTGELFF. The CDR3 DNA sequence: TGCGCCAGCAGCTTGCAGGGAACCGGGGAGCTGTTTTTT. The V gene is TRBV5-1, the J gene TRBJ2-2; tentatively, D is TRBD1 (5 bases). The V and J ends lost 1 base and 5 bases respectively, with 6 bases between them. CDR1 and CDR2 (germline): SGHRS, YFSETQ. CDR3 size: 13 residues.

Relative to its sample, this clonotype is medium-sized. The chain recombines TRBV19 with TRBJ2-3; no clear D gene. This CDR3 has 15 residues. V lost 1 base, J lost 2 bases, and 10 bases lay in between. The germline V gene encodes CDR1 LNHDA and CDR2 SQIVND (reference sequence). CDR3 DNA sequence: TGTGCCAGTAGTATAGGCCCCGGGTCCACAGATACGCAGTATTTT. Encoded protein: CASSIGPGSTDTQYF.

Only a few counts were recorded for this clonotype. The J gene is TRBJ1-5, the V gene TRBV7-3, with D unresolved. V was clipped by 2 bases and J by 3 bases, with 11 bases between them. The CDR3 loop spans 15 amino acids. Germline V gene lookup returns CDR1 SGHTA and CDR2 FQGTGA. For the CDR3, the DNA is TGTGCCAGCAGCTTAGCACGGGTCTACAATCAGCCCCAGCATTTT. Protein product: CASSLARVYNQPQHF.

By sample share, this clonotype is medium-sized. The CDR3 reads CASSEGTHDTQYF. The CDR3 nucleotides are TGTGCCAGCAGCGAAGGAACCCACGATACGCAGTATTTT. The chain is built from TRBV7-9 and TRBJ2-3; D ambiguous. Germline V gives CDR1 SEHNR, CDR2 FQNEAQ (reference sequence). V was pared by 5 bases and J by 6 bases, with 12 bases between. The CDR3 extends over 13 amino acids.

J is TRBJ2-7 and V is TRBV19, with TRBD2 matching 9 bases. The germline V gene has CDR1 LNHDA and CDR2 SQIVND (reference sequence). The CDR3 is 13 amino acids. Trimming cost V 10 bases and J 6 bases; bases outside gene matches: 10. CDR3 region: CAISGSGGGEQYF. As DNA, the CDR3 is TGTGCCATTAGCGGGAGCGGCGGCGGCGAGCAGTACTTC.

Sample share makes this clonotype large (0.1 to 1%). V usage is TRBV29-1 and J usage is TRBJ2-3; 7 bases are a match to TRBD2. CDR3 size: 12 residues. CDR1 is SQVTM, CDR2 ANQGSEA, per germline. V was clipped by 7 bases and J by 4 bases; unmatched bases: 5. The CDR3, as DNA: TGCAGCGGGCGGGAGCTCGCAGATACGCAGTATTTT. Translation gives CSGRELADTQYF.

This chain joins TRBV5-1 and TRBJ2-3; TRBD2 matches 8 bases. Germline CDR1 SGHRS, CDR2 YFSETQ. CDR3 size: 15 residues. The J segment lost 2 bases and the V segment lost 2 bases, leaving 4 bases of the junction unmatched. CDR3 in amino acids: CASSFGGGNTDTQYF. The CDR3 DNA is TGCGCCAGCAGCTTCGGCGGGGGGAACACAGATACGCAGTATTTT.

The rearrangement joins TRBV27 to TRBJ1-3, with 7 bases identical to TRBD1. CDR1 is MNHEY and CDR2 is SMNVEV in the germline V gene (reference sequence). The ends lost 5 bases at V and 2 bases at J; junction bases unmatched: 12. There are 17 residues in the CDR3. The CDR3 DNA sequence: TGTGCCAGCAGTCCTTACTATGGACAGGTGGCTGGAAACACCATATATTTT. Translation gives CASSPYYGQVAGNTIYF.

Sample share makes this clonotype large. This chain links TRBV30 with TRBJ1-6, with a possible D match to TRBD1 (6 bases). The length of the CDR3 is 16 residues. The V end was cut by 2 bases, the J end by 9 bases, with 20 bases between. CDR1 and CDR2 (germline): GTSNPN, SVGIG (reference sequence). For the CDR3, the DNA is TGTGCCTGGAGTACTTCCGAGCAGGGGAGCGGTTCACCCCTCCACTTT. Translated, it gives CAWSTSEQGSGSPLHF. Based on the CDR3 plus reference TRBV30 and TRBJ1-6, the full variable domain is SQTIHQWPATLVQPVGSPLSLECTVEGTSNPNLYWYRQAAGRGLQLLFYSVGIGQISSEVPQNLSASRPQDRQFILSSKKLLLSDSGFYLCAWSTSEQGSGSPLHFGNGTRLTVT.

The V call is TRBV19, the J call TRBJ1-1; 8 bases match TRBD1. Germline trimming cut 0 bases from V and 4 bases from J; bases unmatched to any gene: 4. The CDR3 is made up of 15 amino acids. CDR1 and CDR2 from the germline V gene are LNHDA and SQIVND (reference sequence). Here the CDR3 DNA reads TGTGCCAGTAGTATAGATTGGACAGGGACCACTGAAGCTTTCTTT. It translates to CASSIDWTGTTEAFF.

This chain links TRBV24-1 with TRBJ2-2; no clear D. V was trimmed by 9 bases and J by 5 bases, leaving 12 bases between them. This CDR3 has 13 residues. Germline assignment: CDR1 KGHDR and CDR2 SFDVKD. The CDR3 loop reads CATASFGTGELFF. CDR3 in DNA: TGTGCCACCGCAAGTTTTGGGACCGGGGAGCTGTTTTTT.

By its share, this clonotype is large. The DNA of the CDR3 is TGCAGCGTTGAGGGGCTAGCGGGGGGAGCGGTGACCCAGTACTTC. Protein product: CSVEGLAGGAVTQYF. This chain links TRBV29-1 with TRBJ2-5, with 11 bases identical to TRBD2. The V segment lost 3 bases and the J segment 7 bases; nucleotides outside the gene matches: 10. CDR1 and CDR2 (germline): SQVTM, ANQGSEA. The CDR3 is 15 amino acids.

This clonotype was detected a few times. The CDR3 spells CASSRNSGANVLTF. CDR3 bases: TGTGCCAGCAGTCGAAACTCTGGGGCCAACGTCCTGACTTTC. The chain uses TRBV6-5 and TRBJ2-6, with D unclear. V gave up 5 bases and J gave up 0 bases, with 5 bases separating them. Germline V lookup: CDR1 MNHEY, CDR2 SVGAGI. This CDR3 has 14 residues.

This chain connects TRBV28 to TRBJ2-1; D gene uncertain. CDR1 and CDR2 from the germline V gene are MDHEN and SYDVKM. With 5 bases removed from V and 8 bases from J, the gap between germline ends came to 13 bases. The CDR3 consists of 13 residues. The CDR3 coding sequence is TGTGCCAGCAGTCCTGGCTGGATGGATGAGCAGTTCTTC. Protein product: CASSPGWMDEQFF.

The CDR3 DNA is TGTGCCAGCAGCTTAAACGCGGGAGGGTCAAATGAGCAGTTCTTC. Translated, it gives CASSLNAGGSNEQFF. V and J are TRBV7-6 and TRBJ2-1; 9 bases are shared with TRBD2. The CDR3 is made up of 15 amino acids. Trimming cost V 2 bases and J 7 bases; bases outside gene matches: 6. Germline assignment: CDR1 SGHVS and CDR2 FNYEAQ.

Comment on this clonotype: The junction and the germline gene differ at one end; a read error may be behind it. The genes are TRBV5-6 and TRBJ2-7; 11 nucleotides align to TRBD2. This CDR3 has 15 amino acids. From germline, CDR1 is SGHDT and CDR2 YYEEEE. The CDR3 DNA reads TGCGCCAGCAGCCAAGGGACTAGCGGCTCCTACGAGCAGTACTTC. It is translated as CASSQGTSGSYEQYF.

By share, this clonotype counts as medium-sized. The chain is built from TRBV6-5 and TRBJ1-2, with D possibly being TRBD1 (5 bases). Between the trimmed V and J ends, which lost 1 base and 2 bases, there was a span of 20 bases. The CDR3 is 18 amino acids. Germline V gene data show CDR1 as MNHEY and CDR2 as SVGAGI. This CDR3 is CASSYFNPGTGLNYGYTF. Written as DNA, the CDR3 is TGTGCCAGCAGTTACTTCAACCCCGGGACCGGGCTCAACTATGGCTACACCTTC.

The CDR3: CASSARQGADGNTIYF. The CDR3, as DNA: TGTGCCAGCAGTGCCCGACAGGGGGCTGATGGAAACACCATATATTTT. The V gene is TRBV6-1, the J gene TRBJ1-3; TRBD1 aligns across 10 bases. The CDR3 extends over 16 amino acids. V shed 4 bases and J 3 bases; nucleotides not matched to a gene: 6. The germline V gene has CDR1 MNHNS and CDR2 SASEGT.

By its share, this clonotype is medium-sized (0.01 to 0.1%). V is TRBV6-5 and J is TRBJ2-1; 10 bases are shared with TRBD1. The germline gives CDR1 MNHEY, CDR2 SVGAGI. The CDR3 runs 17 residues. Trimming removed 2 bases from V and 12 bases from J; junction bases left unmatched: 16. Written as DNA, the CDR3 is TGTGCCAGCAGTTACCAACCCCCGGGACAGGGGTTCGAAGGGCAGTTCTTC. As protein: CASSYQPPGQGFEGQFF.